Below are 21 T cell receptor beta chains sequenced from a single sample in a study of T-cell reconstitution after alpha-beta-depleted transplantation in children. The authors prepared the TCRbeta library with unique molecular identifiers. In TCRdb, the PCR reads were re-called with MiXCR into one record per CDR3 protein. The sample yields about 900,000 distinct CDR3 sequences, around 30% seen once. Sequencing used PBMCs, mostly from graft donor cells, obtained 360 days after TCRalphabeta/CD19-depleted stem cell transplant. The receptors were sampled from a boy under three years old who had a stem cell transplant for SCID, so the T cells may come from the graft donor.

This clonotype was counted a few times. This rearrangement joins TRBV5-1 to TRBJ1-1; possibly TRBD1 for D (5 bases). CDR3 length equals 15 residues. Germline CDR1 and CDR2: SGHRS and YFSETQ. V was trimmed by 4 bases and J by 1 base, leaving 14 bases between them. Here the CDR3 DNA reads TGCGCCAGCAGCGAGGAAACAACAGGGAACACTGAAGCTTTCTTT. Translation: CASSEETTGNTEAFF.

The chain links TRBV29-1 to TRBJ2-1, with D tentatively TRBD1 or TRBD2 (5 bases each). The CDR3 extends over 13 amino acids. V was trimmed by 7 bases and J by 10 bases, leaving 20 bases between them. CDR1 and CDR2 from the germline V gene are SQVTM and ANQGSEA. The CDR3 reads CSAGTFLREEQFF. CDR3 in DNA: TGCAGCGCTGGGACCTTTCTCAGGGAAGAGCAGTTCTTC.

This clonotype was detected a few times. This chain joins TRBV6-5 and TRBJ2-7, with D possibly matching TRBD2 (6 bases). With 4 bases removed from V and 2 bases from J, the gap between germline ends came to 12 bases. Germline CDR1 is MNHEY and CDR2 is SVGAGI. The CDR3 sequence is 14 residues long. The CDR3, as DNA: TGTGCCAGCAGTTGGGAGGCGACCACCTACGAGCAGTACTTC. Its translation is CASSWEATTYEQYF.

This clonotype was seen more than once but under ten times. The chain joins TRBV5-1 to TRBJ2-1, with 10 bases lining up with TRBD2. The CDR3 runs to 19 residues. The V gene's germline CDR1 is SGHRS and CDR2 YFSETQ. V dropped 1 base and J dropped 1; count of bases not matched to a gene: 11. CDR3 sequence (DNA): TGCGCCAGCAGCTTGCGGCCTAGCGGGGGCCCCCCTTCCTACAATGAGCAGTTCTTC. Translation: CASSLRPSGGPPSYNEQFF. The full variable domain, completed using reference TRBV5-1 and TRBJ2-1, is KAGVTQTPRYLIKTRGQQVTLSCSPISGHRSVSWYQQTPGQGLQFLFEYFSETQRNKGNFPGRFSGRQFSNSRSEMNVSTLELGDSALYLCASSLRPSGGPPSYNEQFFGPGTRLTVL.

This clonotype has only one observation. The V gene is TRBV18, the J gene TRBJ1-2; D perhaps matches TRBD1 (5 bases). The CDR3 has 14 residues. The germline V gene encodes CDR1 KGHSH and CDR2 LQKENI. V was shortened by 2 bases and J by 7 bases, with 14 bases between the two germline ends. The CDR3 DNA sequence: TGTGCCAGCTCACCAGGGGCAGGGCCTGGTGGCTACACCTTC. Encoded protein: CASSPGAGPGGYTF.

This sequence joins TRBV6-2 or TRBV6-3 and TRBJ2-3, with TRBD2 matching over 7 bases. The CDR3 sequence is 15 residues long. The trim removed 5 bases at V and 4 bases at J, leaving 9 bases unmatched. Germline lookup yields CDR1 MNHEY and CDR2 SVGEGT. In nucleotides, the CDR3 is TGTGCCAGCAGTCCCGGGGGACGGGAGGCAGATACGCAGTATTTT. Amino acid sequence: CASSPGGREADTQYF.

The rearrangement joins TRBV12-3 or TRBV12-4 to TRBJ2-3, with D possibly called TRBD1 or TRBD2 (6 bases each). There are 16 residues in the CDR3. V lost 6 bases and J lost 2, with 18 bases in between. The CDR3, as DNA: TGTGCCAGCAGCATCGACGGGGGCCCTATCACAGATACGCAGTATTTT. This sequence encodes CASSIDGGPITDTQYF.

This rearrangement joins TRBV5-1 to TRBJ1-3, with D unresolved. The V gene lost 7 bases and the J gene lost 0 bases, with 11 bases spanning the gap. The CDR3 spans 14 residues. CDR1 SGHRS and CDR2 YFSETQ come from the germline V gene. The CDR3 loop reads CASRRPGSGNTIYF. CDR3 coding DNA: TGCGCCAGCCGTCGACCGGGCTCTGGAAACACCATATATTTT.

This clonotype was seen only a few times. The V and J genes are TRBV3-1 and TRBJ2-7; possibly TRBD1 or TRBD2 for D (5 bases each). The CDR3 totals 15 residues. V lost 4 bases and J lost 4, with 17 bases in between. Germline lookup yields CDR1 LGHDT and CDR2 YNNKEL (reference sequence). The CDR3, as DNA: TGTGCCAGCAGCCCGAACACGGGGCCCTCGTACGAGCAGTACTTC. This codes for CASSPNTGPSYEQYF.

In its sample, this clonotype was seen a few times. The J gene is TRBJ2-7, the V gene TRBV9; D unresolved. V was clipped by 4 bases and J by 3 bases, with 14 bases between them. Germline values: CDR1 SGDLS, CDR2 YYNGEE. There are 14 residues in the CDR3. The CDR3 DNA reads as TGTGCCAGCAGCCCAATTCCGGGCGACTACGAGCAGTACTTC. As protein: CASSPIPGDYEQYF.

This clonotype was observed a few times. The chain couples TRBV11-2 to TRBJ2-7; unclear D gene. This CDR3 is 15 amino acids long. V was clipped by 0 bases and J by 3 bases, with 12 bases between them. Germline CDR1 reads SGHAT; CDR2 reads FQNNGV. The CDR3 loop reads CASSLDGLPGYEQYF. The CDR3 DNA reads as TGTGCCAGCAGCTTAGATGGCCTCCCAGGCTACGAGCAGTACTTC.

The chain joins TRBV7-2 to TRBJ1-6; 7 bases align to TRBD1. Germline CDR1 reads SGHTA; CDR2 reads FQGNSA. The CDR3 has 15 amino acids. Losses at the gene ends were 5 bases for V and 5 bases for J; bases not matched to a gene: 6. The CDR3 here is CASSPRGGNNSPLHF. The CDR3 DNA reads as TGTGCCAGCAGCCCCAGGGGGGGGAATAATTCACCCCTCCACTTT.

The V call is TRBV3-1, the J call TRBJ2-4, with TRBD1 matching over 10 bases. J gave up 9 bases and V 3 bases, and 11 bases lay outside the gene matches. The CDR3 contains 16 residues. Per germline, CDR1 LGHDT and CDR2 YNNKEL (reference sequence). CDR3 DNA sequence: TGTGCCAGCAGCCATCTTGCCGGGACAGGGGAGAGCATTCAGTACTTC. It translates to CASSHLAGTGESIQYF. Filled out from reference TRBV3-1 and TRBJ2-4, the complete variable domain reads DTAVSQTPKYLVTQMGNDKSIKCEQNLGHDTMYWYKQDSKKFLKIMFSYNNKELIINETVPNRFSPKSPDKAHLNLHINSLELGDSAVYFCASSHLAGTGESIQYFGAGTRLSVL.

The chain recombines TRBV6-5 with TRBJ2-5; D is ambiguous. The V end was cut by 4 bases, the J end by 2 bases, with 8 bases between. From germline, CDR1 is MNHEY and CDR2 SVGAGI. The CDR3 runs 13 residues. Here the CDR3 DNA reads TGTGCCAGCAGTTCGAACTTACAAGAGACCCAGTACTTC. This gives the protein CASSSNLQETQYF.

This clonotype was picked up a small number of times. CDR3 nucleotides: TGCGCCAGCAGCCAAGTAAAATACAGGCACAATCAGCCCCAGCATTTT. It specifies CASSQVKYRHNQPQHF. This chain connects TRBV4-1 to TRBJ1-5, with D perhaps TRBD1 (5 bases). Per the germline V gene, CDR1 is MGHRA and CDR2 is YSYEKL. CDR3 length: 16 residues. Trimming removed 1 base from V and 3 bases from J, with 13 bases in between.

The V call is TRBV7-2, the J call TRBJ1-6, with unresolved D. The CDR3 is made up of 14 amino acids. V dropped 2 bases and J dropped 10 bases, with 12 bases sitting between them. Germline V lookup: CDR1 SGHTA, CDR2 FQGNSA. The CDR3 coding sequence is TGTGCCAGCAGCTTAATCCCTTATGACTCACCCCTCCACTTT. The encoded protein is CASSLIPYDSPLHF.

Only a few counts were recorded for this clonotype. The chain links TRBV6-1 to TRBJ1-1; TRBD1 aligns across 10 bases. The germline CDR1 and CDR2 sequences are MNHNS and SASEGT. The CDR3 totals 14 residues. The J segment lost 10 bases and the V segment lost 3 bases, leaving 8 bases of the junction unmatched. CDR3 in DNA: TGTGCCAGCAGTGAGCGGACAGGGGGTTTGGTAGCTTTCTTT. Translation gives CASSERTGGLVAFF.

The chain recombines TRBV7-3 with TRBJ2-7; D remains unclear. The V end was cut by 1 base, the J end by 5 bases, with 9 bases between. CDR3 length: 13 residues. The germline CDR1 and CDR2 sequences are SGHTA and FQGTGA. The CDR3, as DNA: TGTGCCAGCAGCTTAAGTAATGGGGACGAGCAGTACTTC. Its protein is CASSLSNGDEQYF.

This clonotype was recorded a few times. J is TRBJ2-2 and V is TRBV6-5; D could derive from TRBD1 or TRBD2 (5 bases each). There are 12 residues in the CDR3. V was clipped by 2 bases and J by 7 bases, with 5 bases between them. Germline V gene sequence: CDR1 MNHEY, CDR2 SVGAGI. CDR3 in amino acids: CASSYGGGELFF. CDR3 coding DNA: TGTGCCAGCAGTTACGGGGGCGGGGAGCTGTTTTTT.

This clonotype has only a few counts. This rearrangement joins TRBV27 to TRBJ2-1; 7 nucleotides align to TRBD2. J gave up 6 bases and V 3 bases, and 2 bases lay outside the gene matches. The CDR3 totals 13 residues. In germline, CDR1 is MNHEY, CDR2 SMNVEV (reference sequence). DNA for the CDR3: TGTGCCAGCAGTTTGCGGGGGATCAATGAGCAGTTCTTC. It codes for CASSLRGINEQFF.

This clonotype has just a few counts. The rearrangement uses TRBV6-5 and TRBJ2-5; 9 bases map to TRBD2. The germline V gene encodes CDR1 MNHEY and CDR2 SVGAGI. The CDR3 extends over 16 amino acids. The V gene end was trimmed by 0 bases and the J gene end by 3 bases; junction bases not matched to a gene: 5. CDR3 coding DNA: TGTGCCAGCAGTTACTCCGAGGCTAGCGGGAAAGAGACCCAGTACTTC. This translates into CASSYSEASGKETQYF.